This T cell receptor beta chain is from a study of early T cells in non-severe SARS-CoV-2 infection. TCRdb re-called the 5' RACE reads with MiXCR, one entry per CDR3 protein. The profile shows approximately 79,000 distinct CDR3 sequences, about 13% of them singletons. This clonotype was counted at least ten times. The sequence derives from an adult who was a healthcare worker with PCR-confirmed SARS-CoV-2 infection or an uninfected control (not recorded which). The source material was whole blood.

CDR3 residues: CASSQATGQGYEQYF. In DNA, the CDR3 is TGTGCCAGCAGCCAAGCCACGGGACAGGGTTACGAGCAGTACTTC. The chain uses TRBV4-2 and TRBJ2-7, with 9 bases that match TRBD1. This CDR3 spans 15 amino acids. The germline V gene encodes CDR1 LGHNA and CDR2 YNFKEQ. With V trimmed by 1 base and J by 4 bases, 5 bases remained unmatched.